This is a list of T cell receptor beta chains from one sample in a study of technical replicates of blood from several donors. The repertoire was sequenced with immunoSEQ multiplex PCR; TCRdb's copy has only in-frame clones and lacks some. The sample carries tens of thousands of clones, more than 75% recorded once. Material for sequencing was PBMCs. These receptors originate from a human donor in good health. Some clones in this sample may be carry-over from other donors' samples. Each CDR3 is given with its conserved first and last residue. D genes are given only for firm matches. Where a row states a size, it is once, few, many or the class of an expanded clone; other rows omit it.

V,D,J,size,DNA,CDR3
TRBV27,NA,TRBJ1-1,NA,TGTGCCAGCAGTTTGGCCGGCGGGGAAGCTTTCTTT,CASSLAGGEAFF
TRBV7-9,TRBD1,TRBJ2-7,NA,TGTGCCAGCAGCTTGGCCGGACAGGTTGGGGCCTACGAGCAGTACTTC,CASSLAGQVGAYEQYF
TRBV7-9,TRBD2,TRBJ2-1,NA,TGTGCCAGCAGCTCAACCGGGGGGGCCCCCTACAATGAGCAGTTCTTC,CASSSTGGAPYNEQFF
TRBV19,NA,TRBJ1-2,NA,TGTGCCAGTTGTGCCGGGGACAAATTCTATGGCTACACCTTC,CASCAGDKFYGYTF
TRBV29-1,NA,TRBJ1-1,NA,TGCAGCGTCTCCCACGTGGGGGGAGAGACTGAAGCTTTCTTT,CSVSHVGGETEAFF
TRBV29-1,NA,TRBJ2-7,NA,TGCAGCGTTGAGCTTGGACACCCCTCCTACGAGCAGTACTTC,CSVELGHPSYEQYF
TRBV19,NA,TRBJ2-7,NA,TGTGCCAGTAGTCCCGAACAACTAAACGAGCAGTACTTC,CASSPEQLNEQYF
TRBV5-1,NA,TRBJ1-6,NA,TGCGCCAGCAGCTCCCCGGACATAAGCAATTCACCCCTCCACTTT,CASSSPDISNSPLHF
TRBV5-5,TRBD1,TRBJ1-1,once,TGTGCCAGCAGCAAACAGGGGGACGGACTGGAAGCTTTCTTT,CASSKQGDGLEAFF
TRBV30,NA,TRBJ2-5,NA,TGTGCCTGGAGCCCACTAGTTAGGGAGACCCAGTACTTC,CAWSPLVRETQYF
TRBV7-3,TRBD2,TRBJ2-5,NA,TGTGCCAGCAGCTTCCGGACTAGTTTACAAGAGACCCAGTACTTC,CASSFRTSLQETQYF
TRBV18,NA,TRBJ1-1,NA,TGTGCCAGCTCACCACCCTCTCGGAGCGTCGGCACTGAAGCTTTCTTT,CASSPPSRSVGTEAFF
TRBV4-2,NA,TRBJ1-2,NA,TGTGCCAGCAGCCAAGACGAGGGGGATGGTGGCTACACCTTC,CASSQDEGDGGYTF
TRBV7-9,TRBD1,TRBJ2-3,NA,TGTGCCAGCAGCAGGGACAGGGGTCCAGATACGCAGTATTTT,CASSRDRGPDTQYF
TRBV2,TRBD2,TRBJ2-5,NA,TGTGCCAGCAGTGAAGCGCTTAAGGGAACTAGCGGTCCGGCGGCGGAGACCCAGTACTTC,CASSEALKGTSGPAAETQYF
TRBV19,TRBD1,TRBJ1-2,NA,TGTGCCAGTAGTATTCGGCGGGACAGGAGAAACTATGGCTACACCTTC,CASSIRRDRRNYGYTF
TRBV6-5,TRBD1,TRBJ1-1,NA,TGTGCCAGCAGTTACGGGACAGGGTTGAACACTGAAGCTTTCTTT,CASSYGTGLNTEAFF
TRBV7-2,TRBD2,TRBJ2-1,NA,TGTGCCAGCAGCCTCGGACTAGCGGGGAATGAGCAGTTCTTC,CASSLGLAGNEQFF
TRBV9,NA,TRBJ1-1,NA,TGTGCCAGCAGCGTATGGGACACGCCGAACACTGAAGCTTTCTTT,CASSVWDTPNTEAFF
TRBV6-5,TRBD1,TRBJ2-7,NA,TGTGCCAGCAGTTTCTCGGGACAGGGGAGCTACGAGCAGTACTTC,CASSFSGQGSYEQYF
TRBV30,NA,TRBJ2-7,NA,TGTGCCTGGAGTGGGGGTAGCGCGCTCTACGAGCAGTACTTC,CAWSGGSALYEQYF
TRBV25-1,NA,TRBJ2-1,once,TGTGCCAGCAGCCCAGGGGTTTTGCAGTTCTTC,CASSPGVLQFF
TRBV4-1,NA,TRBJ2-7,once,TGCGCCAGCAGCCGCAACCCAGAAGGAGGTGGCGAGCAGTACTTC,CASSRNPEGGGEQYF
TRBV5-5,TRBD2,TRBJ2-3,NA,TGTGCCAGCAGCTTGGTAGCGGGGCTCCCGGATACGCAGTATTTT,CASSLVAGLPDTQYF
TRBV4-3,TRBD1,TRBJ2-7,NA,TGCGCCAGCAGCCAAGATCCCGGCGGACAGGGGGCAGGTGAGCAGTACTTC,CASSQDPGGQGAGEQYF
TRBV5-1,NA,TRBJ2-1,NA,TGCGCCAGCAGCTGGCCATGGGCCAGTTCCTACAATGAGCAGTTCTTC,CASSWPWASSYNEQFF
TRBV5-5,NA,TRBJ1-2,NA,TGTGCCAGCAGCTGGGGGCCATCAACAACGGGCGGGTATGGCTACACCTTC,CASSWGPSTTGGYGYTF
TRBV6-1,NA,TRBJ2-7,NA,TGTGCCAGCAGTGAAAGGAGGGGTTTTTTATACGAGCAGTACTTC,CASSERRGFLYEQYF
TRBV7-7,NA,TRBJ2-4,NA,TGTGCCAGCAGCCCCCGGAGGTACTTC,CASSPRRYF
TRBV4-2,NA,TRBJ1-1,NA,TGTGCCAGCAGCCAAGCTGCGGGGCTTGAAGCTTTCTTT,CASSQAAGLEAFF
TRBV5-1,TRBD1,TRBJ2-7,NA,TGCGCCAGCAGCGGCGGGGACAGGACGACCGCCTACGAGCAGTACTTC,CASSGGDRTTAYEQYF
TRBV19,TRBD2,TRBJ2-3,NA,TGTGCCAGTAGTCGGACCGGGGATGGAGCGGGGGGTGGAAATACGCAGTATTTT,CASSRTGDGAGGGNTQYF
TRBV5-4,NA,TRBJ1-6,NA,TGTGCCAGCAGCTCAAAAAAAAATAATTCACCCCTCCACTTT,CASSSKKNNSPLHF
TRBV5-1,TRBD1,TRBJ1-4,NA,TGCGCCAGCAGCAGGACAGGGGGCGACGAAAAACTGTTTTTT,CASSRTGGDEKLFF
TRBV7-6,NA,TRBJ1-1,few,TGTGCCAGCAGCAGACAGATGAACACTGAAGCTTTCTTT,CASSRQMNTEAFF
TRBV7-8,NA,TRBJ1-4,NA,TGTGCCAGCAGCTTAGCGGGGAGGGGAAAACTGTTTTTT,CASSLAGRGKLFF
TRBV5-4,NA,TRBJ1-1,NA,TGTGCCAGCAGCCCGGCGGCGGTGAACACTGAAGCTTTCTTT,CASSPAAVNTEAFF
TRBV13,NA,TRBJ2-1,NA,TGTGCCAGCAGCTTACCCGCGGAGTCAGTAAACAATGAGCAGTTCTTC,CASSLPAESVNNEQFF
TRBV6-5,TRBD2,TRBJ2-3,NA,TGTGCTACCGGACTAGCGGGGGCCCTAGATACGCAGTATTTT,CATGLAGALDTQYF
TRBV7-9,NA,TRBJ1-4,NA,TGTGCCAGCAGCCCGAGGGCAACGGGTCGTGAAAAACTGTTTTTT,CASSPRATGREKLFF
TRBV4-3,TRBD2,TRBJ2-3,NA,TGCGCCAGCAGCCAAGTAGCGGGGGTATCAGATACGCAGTATTTT,CASSQVAGVSDTQYF
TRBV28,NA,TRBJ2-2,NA,TGTGCCAGCCGCGGGTCCGGGGAGCTGTTTTTT,CASRGSGELFF
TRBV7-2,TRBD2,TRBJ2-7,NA,TGTGCCAGCAGCTTAGTGGCTAGCGGGCCCTACGAGCAGTACTTC,CASSLVASGPYEQYF
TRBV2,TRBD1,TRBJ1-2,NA,TGTGCCAGCAGTGAGGACAGGGTTAGCTATGGCTACACCTTC,CASSEDRVSYGYTF